Listed below are T cell receptor beta chains from one sample, sequenced in a study of blood T cell repertoires in COVID-19. Generated by immunoSEQ multiplex PCR, the TCRdb table keeps only in-frame clones and is missing some. This table has about 150,000 clones, about four fifths appearing once. The specimen sequenced was peripheral blood. The receptors were sampled from a woman aged 60-70 years with acute or convalescent COVID-19. Each CDR3 is given with its conserved first and last residue. Fields, in order: clone size, V gene, J gene, D gene, CDR3 protein, CDR3 DNA. The D gene is left open where the match is weak. Size is stated for part of the rows, as once, few or many counts, or as a class when the clone is expanded.

>NA|TRBV6-2/TRBV6-3|TRBJ1-2|NA
CASSYLVSQGGYTF
TGTGCCAGCAGTTACTTGGTGTCCCAGGGTGGCTACACCTTC
>once|TRBV14|TRBJ2-2|NA
CASSQGQNTGELFF
TGTGCCAGCAGCCAAGGACAAAACACCGGGGAGCTGTTTTTT
>NA|TRBV23-1|TRBJ2-5|NA
CARKIRPSQNRYLQETQYF
TGCGCCAGGAAAATTAGGCCCAGCCAAAACAGGTATCTCCAAGAGACCCAGTACTTC
>NA|TRBV4-1|TRBJ1-5|TRBD1
CASSQEIGQGGYSNQPQHF
TGCGCCAGCAGCCAAGAAATAGGACAGGGGGGTTATAGCAATCAGCCCCAGCATTTT
>NA|TRBV10-3|TRBJ1-5|NA
CAISESDRTRNQPQHF
TGTGCCATCAGTGAGTCGGACAGAACGCGCAATCAGCCCCAGCATTTT
>once|TRBV10-1|TRBJ2-5|NA
CASSDRDSQETQYF
TGCGCCAGCAGTGACCGGGACTCACAAGAGACCCAGTACTTC
>NA|TRBV9|TRBJ2-3|NA
CASSVAGGATGTDTQYF
TGTGCCAGCAGCGTAGCCGGAGGGGCGACTGGCACAGATACGCAGTATTTT
>NA|TRBV3-1/TRBV3-2|TRBJ2-3|TRBD2
CASSQLRWGLAGADTQYF
TGTGCCAGCAGCCAATTGAGGTGGGGACTAGCGGGGGCAGATACGCAGTATTTT
>NA|TRBV19|TRBJ2-5|TRBD2
CASSGGTSGVGETQYF
TGTGCCAGTAGTGGGGGGACTAGCGGGGTGGGAGAGACCCAGTACTTC
>NA|TRBV4-1|TRBJ1-5|TRBD1
CASSQEVQGADFNQPQHF
TGCGCCAGCAGCCAAGAAGTGCAGGGGGCCGATTTCAATCAGCCCCAGCATTTT
>NA|TRBV28|TRBJ2-1|TRBD2
CATRAGTSRYNEQFF
TGTGCCACCCGAGCCGGGACTAGCAGATACAATGAGCAGTTCTTC
>NA|TRBV24-1|TRBJ1-2|TRBD1
CATSDKDRWNGYTF
TGTGCCACCAGTGATAAGGACAGGTGGAATGGCTACACCTTC
>once|TRBV5-1|TRBJ1-1|TRBD1
CASSLRQGETEAFF
TGCGCCAGCAGCTTACGACAGGGGGAGACTGAAGCTTTCTTT
>NA|TRBV11-2|TRBJ1-2|NA
CASSPPANYGYTF
TGTGCCAGCAGCCCACCAGCTAACTATGGCTACACCTTC
>NA|TRBV4-2|TRBJ2-5|TRBD2
CASSQDPPGTSGGVQETQYF
TGTGCCAGCAGCCAAGATCCGCCCGGGACTAGCGGGGGAGTCCAAGAGACCCAGTACTTC
>NA|TRBV14|TRBJ2-1|TRBD1
CASSQDRAGTGKRGFYNEQFF
TGTGCCAGCAGCCAAGATAGAGCAGGGACAGGGAAACGGGGATTCTACAATGAGCAGTTCTTC
>NA|TRBV25-1|TRBJ2-1|NA
CASSAYRYNEQFF
TGTGCCAGCAGTGCCTACCGATACAATGAGCAGTTCTTC
>NA|TRBV5-4|TRBJ2-5|NA
CASSSPRGALAETQYF
TGTGCCAGCAGCTCACCCCGGGGGGCACTCGCGGAGACCCAGTACTTC
>NA|TRBV5-1|TRBJ1-2|NA
CASSLDTNYGYTF
TGCGCCAGCAGCTTGGACACAAACTATGGCTACACCTTC
>NA|TRBV2|TRBJ2-1|TRBD2
CASSELAGVGPYEQFF
TGTGCCAGCAGCGAACTAGCGGGGGTGGGGCCATATGAGCAGTTCTTC
>NA|TRBV5-5|TRBJ1-4|TRBD1
CASSRDSNPADEKLFF
TGTGCCAGCAGCCGGGACAGCAACCCCGCGGATGAAAAACTGTTTTTT
>NA|TRBV18|TRBJ1-1|TRBD1
CASSPTGTGGGDTEAFF
TGTGCCAGCTCACCTACCGGGACAGGGGGCGGGGACACTGAAGCTTTCTTT
>NA|TRBV10-2|TRBJ1-5|TRBD1
CASSELQQGLGNQPQHF
TGCGCCAGCAGTGAGCTGCAACAGGGGCTGGGCAATCAGCCCCAGCATTTT
>once|TRBV5-4|TRBJ1-1|NA
CASSSGQHYTEAFF
TGTGCCAGCAGCTCAGGACAACACTACACTGAAGCTTTCTTT
>NA|TRBV19|TRBJ2-7|NA
CASKPGQNSAYEQYF
TGTGCCAGTAAGCCTGGACAGAACAGTGCCTACGAGCAGTACTTC
>NA|TRBV5-4|TRBJ2-7|NA
CASSLGGLAGTYEQYF
TGTGCCAGCAGCTTGGGTGGCCTGGCGGGGACCTACGAGCAGTACTTC
>once|TRBV20-1|TRBJ2-7|NA
CSAQNSYEQYF
TGCAGTGCTCAGAACTCCTACGAGCAGTACTTC
>NA|TRBV5-1|TRBJ2-7|NA
CASSLAASSYEQYF
TGCGCCAGCAGCTTGGCCGCGAGCTCCTACGAGCAGTACTTC
>NA|TRBV30|TRBJ1-4|NA
CAFSTGELEKLFF
TGTGCCTTCTCGACAGGTGAACTGGAAAAACTGTTTTTT
>once|TRBV7-2|TRBJ1-1|NA
CASGRSFSTEAFF
TGTGCCAGCGGTCGCAGTTTCTCCACTGAAGCTTTCTTT
>NA|TRBV6-5|TRBJ1-6|NA
CASSPRGVNNSPLHF
TGTGCCAGCAGCCCCCGCGGAGTTAATAATTCACCCCTCCACTTT
>NA|TRBV6-5|TRBJ2-1|NA
CASKRDKDYNEQFF
TGTGCCAGTAAGAGGGACAAGGACTACAATGAGCAGTTCTTC
>once|TRBV5-1|TRBJ1-5|TRBD1
CASSPQGVNQPQHF
TGCGCCAGCAGTCCACAGGGGGTCAATCAGCCCCAGCATTTT
>NA|TRBV4-1|TRBJ1-3|NA
CASSQDKQGAGNTIYF
TGCGCCAGCAGCCAAGACAAACAGGGAGCTGGAAACACCATATATTTT
>NA|TRBV24-1|TRBJ2-7|TRBD1
CATSDLSNRGRDEQYF
TGTGCCACCAGTGATTTGAGTAACAGGGGACGAGACGAGCAGTACTTC
>NA|TRBV4-1|TRBJ1-1|NA
CASSLGEGMNTEAFF
TGCGCCAGCAGCCTGGGGGAGGGGATGAACACTGAAGCTTTCTTT
>NA|TRBV19|TRBJ2-7|NA
CASGYRGGYEQYF
TGTGCCAGTGGGTACAGGGGAGGCTACGAGCAGTACTTC
>once|TRBV28|TRBJ1-4|TRBD1
CASRTGGVEKLFF
TGTGCCAGCAGGACAGGGGGCGTTGAAAAACTGTTTTTT
>few|TRBV4-1|TRBJ1-6|NA
CASSQGGQQSSYNSPLHF
TGCGCCAGCAGCCAAGGCGGACAGCAAAGCTCCTATAATTCACCCCTCCACTTT
>few|TRBV4-1|TRBJ2-1|TRBD1
CASSQVQGALNEQFF
TGCGCCAGCAGCCAAGTACAGGGGGCTCTGAATGAGCAGTTCTTC
>NA|TRBV7-2|TRBJ1-5|NA
CASSLVEGGGQSQHF
TGTGCCAGCAGCTTAGTCGAGGGCGGGGGTCAGTCCCAGCATTTT
>NA|TRBV4-2|TRBJ1-1|NA
CASSQAQGFLAFF
TGTGCCAGCAGCCAAGCACAGGGATTTCTAGCTTTCTTT
>NA|TRBV18|TRBJ1-3|NA
CASSPRIGTSGNTIYF
TGTGCCAGCTCACCTCGGATCGGGACTTCTGGAAACACCATATATTTT
>NA|TRBV19|TRBJ1-5|NA
CASSVRSNQPQHF
TGTGCCAGTAGTGTCCGTAGCAATCAGCCCCAGCATTTT
>many|TRBV2|TRBJ2-7|NA
CASSEWVSGSYEQYF
TGTGCCAGCAGTGAGTGGGTTAGCGGATCCTACGAGCAGTACTTC
>NA|TRBV28|TRBJ1-6|TRBD1
CASSTQGYDNSPLHF
TGTGCCAGCAGCACACAGGGGTACGATAATTCACCCCTCCACTTT
>NA|TRBV6-1|TRBJ1-6|NA
CASSEWNSYNSPLHF
TGTGCCAGCAGTGAATGGAACAGCTATAATTCACCCCTCCACTTT
>NA|TRBV30|TRBJ1-1|NA
CAWSPTRAEAFF
TGTGCCTGGAGTCCTACCAGGGCTGAAGCTTTCTTT
>few|TRBV29-1|TRBJ2-1|TRBD1
CSVDQQGAGSEQFF
TGCAGCGTTGATCAGCAGGGGGCTGGCTCTGAGCAGTTCTTC
>NA|TRBV5-6|TRBJ2-1|TRBD2
CASRTGTSSLIGEQFF
TGTGCCAGCAGGACCGGGACTAGCTCCCTAATCGGTGAGCAGTTCTTC
>NA|TRBV5-6|TRBJ1-2|NA
CASSFVSVNYGYTF
TGTGCCAGCAGCTTTGTATCAGTTAACTATGGCTACACCTTC
>few|TRBV5-8|TRBJ2-1|NA
CATHRDTYNEQFF
TGTGCCACCCACAGAGACACCTACAATGAGCAGTTCTTC
>NA|TRBV6-1|TRBJ1-5|NA
CASSEAGDYSNQPQHF
TGTGCCAGCAGTGAGGCAGGGGATTATAGCAATCAGCCCCAGCATTTT
>NA|TRBV4-1|TRBJ1-6|TRBD1
CASSPSGDGTVHSPLHF
TGCGCCAGCAGCCCTTCCGGTGACGGGACAGTCCATTCACCCCTCCACTTT
>NA|TRBV19|TRBJ1-1|NA
CASSNDPGGLSEAFF
TGTGCCAGTAGTAATGACCCGGGGGGTCTCTCTGAAGCTTTCTTT
>once|TRBV12-3/TRBV12-4|TRBJ2-7|NA
CASSFYWASEQYF
TGTGCCAGCAGTTTTTATTGGGCCTCCGAGCAGTACTTC
>NA|TRBV4-2|TRBJ1-3|TRBD1
CASSQWGQGAGNTIYF
TGTGCCAGCAGCCAATGGGGACAGGGGGCTGGAAACACCATATATTTT
>NA|TRBV10-3|TRBJ1-6|TRBD1
CASGPGQASPLHF
TGTGCCTCCGGACCGGGACAGGCTTCACCCCTCCACTTT
>NA|TRBV27|TRBJ1-6|NA
CASSQGQYNSPLHF
TGTGCCAGCAGCCAAGGACAGTATAATTCACCCCTCCACTTT
>NA|TRBV3-1/TRBV3-2|TRBJ1-5|TRBD1
CASSPGQGTEPQHF
TGTGCCAGCAGCCCGGGACAGGGAACAGAGCCCCAGCATTTT